This entry lists 20 T cell receptor beta chains sequenced from one sample in a study of cytomegalovirus exposure and HLA in healthy donors. Researchers ran the PCR with 60 Vbeta and 13 Jbeta primers. Sequenced by immunoSEQ multiplex PCR; TCRdb stores in-frame clones only, minus some. The table has about 150,000 clones, about 83% seen once. The sample was PBMCs. The source of these receptors is a man between 40 and 49 years old in good health and CMV-seropositive.

The chain combines TRBV27 with TRBJ2-1, with D perhaps TRBD2 (6 bases). Between the trimmed V and J ends, which lost 8 bases and 2 bases, there was a span of 22 bases. Germline V gene data show CDR1 as MNHEY and CDR2 as SMNVEV (reference sequence). The CDR3 sequence is 17 residues long. The CDR3 nucleotides read TGTGCCAGCTATATCCCTCGCCGGCGGGGAACCTACAATGAGCAGTTCTTC. It yields the protein CASYIPRRRGTYNEQFF.

This rearrangement joins TRBV15 to TRBJ1-4, with D tentatively TRBD1 (5 bases). This CDR3 is built from 15 residues. Germline V lookup: CDR1 LNHNV, CDR2 YYDKDF (reference sequence). Trimming took 5 bases from V and 0 from J, leaving 10 bases between them. The CDR3 region is CATSRRGATNEKLFF. The CDR3 coding sequence is TGTGCCACCAGCCGCCGGGGGGCAACTAATGAAAAACTGTTTTTT.

This clone came up a few times. The V gene is TRBV7-9, the J gene TRBJ1-2, with D maybe TRBD1 (5 bases). This CDR3 has 13 residues. Deletions cut 7 bases from V and 7 bases from J, with 16 bases between. Germline V gene sequence: CDR1 SEHNR, CDR2 FQNEAQ (reference sequence). This CDR3 is CASTWGGKRGYTF. The CDR3 DNA reads TGTGCCAGCACCTGGGGGGGTAAACGTGGCTACACCTTC.

The rearrangement links TRBV2 to TRBJ2-2; D may be TRBD2 (6 bases). Germline V gene data show CDR1 as SNHLY and CDR2 as FYNNEI. CDR3 length: 15 residues. The V and J ends lost 9 bases and 4 bases respectively, with 18 bases between them. CDR3 bases: TGTGCCAGGAACCTGCGGGGAGAGGGCACCGGGGAGCTGTTTTTT. Translation: CARNLRGEGTGELFF.

The rearrangement uses TRBV4-3 and TRBJ2-2; no reliable D call. V was pared by 1 base and J by 1 base, with 13 bases between. The CDR3 length is 17 residues. Germline V gene lookup returns CDR1 LGHNA and CDR2 YSLEER. CDR3 DNA: TGCGCCAGCAGCCAAGTCCAGAGCGTTATGAACACCGGGGAGCTGTTTTTT. It yields the protein CASSQVQSVMNTGELFF.

The genes are TRBV7-8 and TRBJ2-5, with a possible D match to TRBD2 (6 bases). Trimming left V 5 bases short and J 5 bases short, with 12 bases between. This CDR3 region has 13 residues. CDR1 is SGHVS and CDR2 is FQNEAQ in the germline V gene. The CDR3 DNA is TGTGCCAGCAGCAAACAGCGGGTGGAGACCCAGTACTTC. The encoded protein is CASSKQRVETQYF.

This chain uses TRBV5-5 with TRBJ1-2; TRBD1 is a possible D gene (6 bases). Deletions cut 7 bases from V and 4 bases from J, with 14 bases between. This CDR3 has 13 amino acids. The V gene's germline CDR1 is SGHKS and CDR2 YYEKEE (reference sequence). This CDR3 reads CASGQTGSYGYTF. DNA of the CDR3: TGTGCCAGCGGCCAGACAGGCAGCTATGGCTACACCTTC.

A single count supports this clone. This sequence joins TRBV10-3 and TRBJ2-3; TRBD1 is a possible D gene (6 bases). Trimming pared 5 bases from V and 4 bases from J, leaving 13 bases between. This CDR3 is built from 14 residues. Per germline, CDR1 ENHRY and CDR2 SYGVKD. The DNA of the CDR3 is TGTGCCATCAGTAACCTAGGGGGTGCAGATACGCAGTATTTT. This encodes CAISNLGGADTQYF.

As DNA, the CDR3 is TGTGCCTGGAGTCGGGGACAGGGGTTTGGAAAACTGTTTTTT. It is translated as CAWSRGQGFGKLFF. This sequence joins TRBV30 and TRBJ1-4; 10 bases are a match to TRBD1. Germline V gene sequence: CDR1 GTSNPN, CDR2 SVGIG (reference sequence). This CDR3 spans 14 amino acids. Trimming removed 2 bases from V and 10 bases from J; junction bases left unmatched: 7.

The chain has TRBV5-5 and TRBJ2-1, with a tentative D call TRBD1 (6 bases). The CDR3 covers 15 residues. V dropped 5 bases and J dropped 0 bases, with 12 bases sitting between them. Germline CDR1 SGHKS, CDR2 YYEKEE (reference sequence). As DNA, the CDR3 is TGTGCCAGCAGTAGTGGACAGAGCTCCTACAATGAGCAGTTCTTC. It encodes CASSSGQSSYNEQFF.

This clone has more than one count but fewer than ten. The chain carries TRBV19 and TRBJ2-1; 9 bases match TRBD2. CDR1 is LNHDA and CDR2 is SQIVND in the germline V gene (reference sequence). The length of the CDR3 is 14 residues. J was trimmed by 2 bases and V by 10 bases; bases with no gene match: 6. The CDR3 sequence is CATTGLAAYNEQFF. CDR3 DNA: TGTGCCACTACGGGACTAGCCGCCTACAATGAGCAGTTCTTC.

The CDR3 region is CASSDPGGAMGEKLFF. As DNA, the CDR3 is TGTGCCAGCAGTGACCCAGGGGGCGCGATGGGTGAAAAACTGTTTTTT. This rearrangement joins TRBV6-1 to TRBJ1-4, with 8 bases matching TRBD1. The V and J ends lost 3 bases and 7 bases, in that order; junction bases with no gene match: 10. This CDR3 comprises 16 residues. The germline gives CDR1 MNHNS, CDR2 SASEGT.

The CDR3 reads CASSWQGTNVLTF. Here the CDR3 DNA reads TGTGCCAGCAGTTGGCAGGGGACCAACGTCCTGACTTTC. The chain recombines TRBV27 with TRBJ2-6, with D maybe TRBD1 (6 bases). The V end lost 4 bases, the J end lost 8 bases, and 9 bases lay between the germline ends. The V gene's germline CDR1 is MNHEY and CDR2 SMNVEV (reference sequence). This CDR3 has 13 amino acids.

DNA of the CDR3: TGTGCCAGCAGCCCGGACATTCACACGGAGACCCAGTACTTC. It codes for CASSPDIHTETQYF. The chain joins TRBV5-4 to TRBJ2-5, with D possibly TRBD1 on 5 matching bases. This CDR3 spans 14 amino acids. CDR1 is SGHNT and CDR2 is YYREEE in the germline V gene (reference sequence). The V and J ends lost 4 bases and 5 bases respectively, with 15 bases between them.

In its sample, this clone was seen a few times. The CDR3: CASSPPSEGPYEQYF. Here the CDR3 DNA reads TGTGCCAGCAGTCCACCTAGCGAAGGCCCCTACGAGCAGTACTTC. The chain couples TRBV27 to TRBJ2-7; maybe TRBD2 (6 bases). This CDR3 is built from 15 residues. V lost 5 bases and J 2 bases, leaving 16 bases between the germline ends. Germline V gives CDR1 MNHEY, CDR2 SMNVEV (reference sequence).

The rearrangement joins TRBV29-1 to TRBJ1-2; 10 bases line up with TRBD1. The trim removed 3 bases at V and 2 bases at J, leaving 0 bases unmatched. The CDR3 is 13 residues long. CDR1 is SQVTM and CDR2 is ANQGSEA in the germline V gene. In DNA form, the CDR3 reads TGCAGCGTTGAGACAGGGGGCAACTATGGCTACACCTTC. Amino acids: CSVETGGNYGYTF.

V usage is TRBV10-3 and J usage is TRBJ1-5, with D possibly being TRBD1 (6 bases). The germline V and J ends were trimmed by 7 bases and 5 bases, with 15 bases remaining between them. Germline V CDR1 and CDR2: ENHRY, SYGVKD. This CDR3 spans 14 amino acids. The CDR3 bases are TGTGCCATCAAAGAACAGGGTATAGATCAGCCCCAGCATTTT. Its protein product is CAIKEQGIDQPQHF.

The rearrangement joins TRBV10-3 to TRBJ1-1, with a possible D match to TRBD1 (6 bases). This CDR3 is built from 13 residues. Deletions cut 4 bases from V and 5 bases from J, with 11 bases between. Germline lookup yields CDR1 ENHRY and CDR2 SYGVKD. Here the CDR3 reads CAISGQGSTEAFF. The CDR3 coding sequence is TGTGCCATCAGTGGGCAGGGGTCTACTGAAGCTTTCTTT.

The chain carries TRBV10-3 and TRBJ2-1; TRBD1 matches 8 bases. The J segment lost 16 bases and the V segment lost 11 bases, leaving 13 bases of the junction unmatched. Germline values: CDR1 ENHRY, CDR2 SYGVKD. CDR3 length equals 11 residues. CDR3 protein: CASRDRLREFF. In DNA, the CDR3 is TGTGCCTCACGGGACAGGCTTAGGGAATTCTTC.

The chain uses TRBV6-1 and TRBJ2-1, with 7 bases aligning to TRBD1. V lost 4 bases and J lost 4; bases outside the gene matches: 7. Germline-derived CDR1 and CDR2 are MNHNS and SASEGT. The CDR3 is 15 amino acids. CDR3 DNA: TGTGCCAGCAGTGTCCCCGGGACAGAATACAATGAGCAGTTCTTC. Its protein product is CASSVPGTEYNEQFF.